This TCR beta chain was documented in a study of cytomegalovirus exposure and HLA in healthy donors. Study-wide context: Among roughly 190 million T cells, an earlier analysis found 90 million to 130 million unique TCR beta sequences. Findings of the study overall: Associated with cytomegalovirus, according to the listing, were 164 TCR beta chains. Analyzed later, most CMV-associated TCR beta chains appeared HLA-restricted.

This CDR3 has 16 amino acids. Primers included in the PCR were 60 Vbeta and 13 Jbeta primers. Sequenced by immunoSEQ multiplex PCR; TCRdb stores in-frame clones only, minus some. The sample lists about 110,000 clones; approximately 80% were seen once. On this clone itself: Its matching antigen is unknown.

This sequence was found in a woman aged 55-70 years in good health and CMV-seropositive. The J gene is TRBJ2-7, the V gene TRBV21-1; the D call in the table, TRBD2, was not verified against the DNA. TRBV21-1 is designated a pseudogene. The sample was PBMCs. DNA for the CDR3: TGTGCCAGCAGCGAAGGTAGACTAGCGGGCTCCTACGAGCAGTACTTC. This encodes CASSEGRLAGSYEQYF.